The source of this T cell receptor (beta chain) is a study of blood T cell repertoires in COVID-19. Study-wide context: There were acute and convalescent COVID-19 samples, and they came from the United States, Italy and Spain. Nucleic acid was either cDNA or gDNA, and it came from T cells, B-cell-depleted T cells, or PBMCs.

This clone occurred a few times. At the DNA level, this CDR3 is encoded by other sequences in the same sample as well. Original methodology: Amplifying reference gene primers gave estimates of nucleated cell counts. The method was immunoSEQ multiplex PCR; TCRdb's version includes in-frame clones alone and lacks a portion of them. V, J and clone size were drawn from that table, and D and trimming were deduced from the DNA. The profile shows about 130,000 clones, less than 85% of them singletons. This TCR came from an older woman with acute or convalescent COVID-19. The specimen was peripheral blood.

The CDR3 bases are TGTGCCAGCAGCCAAGGGGGGGGCACTGAAGCTTTCTTT. Amino acid sequence: CASSQGGGTEAFF. The gene calls are TRBV3-1 (or the pseudogene TRBV3-2) and TRBJ1-1, with TRBD1 as a possible D gene (5 bases). V was clipped by 1 base and J by 4 bases, with 7 bases between them. The length of the CDR3 is 13 residues. The germline CDR1 and CDR2 sequences are LGHDT and YNNKEL (reference sequence).